This TCR beta chain stems from a study of shared clonotypes between healthy human individuals. Findings and caveats of the study: Across four donors, naive CD4 shared 5% to 6%, naive CD8 less than 4%, memory CD4 roughly 2.4%, memory CD8 under 0.5%.

Under the authors' procedure: Owing to the provision of junction-only sequences devoid of quality scores by immunoSEQ, filtering differed. The assay was immunoSEQ multiplex PCR, and TCRdb's table has in-frame clones only and misses some. The V and J calls and clone size were taken over from that table, and D and trimming were inferred from the DNA. The sample lists about 2.5 million clones; 85% to 95% were seen once. For this clone: No antigen is known for it.

This CDR3 spans 19 amino acids. Germline-derived CDR1 and CDR2 are SGHAT and FQNNGV. Trimming took 5 bases from V and 0 from J, leaving 23 bases between them. The clonotype was recovered from a man younger than 30 in good health. Some clones in this sample may be carry-over from other donors' samples. The sequenced sample consisted of naive CD4+ T cells from PBMCs. Indicated subset: CD45RA+ positively selected. This rearrangement joins TRBV11-2 to TRBJ1-5; possible D gene TRBD1, 6 bases. CDR3 region: CASSAAGATNIYSNQPQHF. CDR3 DNA sequence: TGTGCCAGCAGCGCCGCAGGGGCGACTAACATTTATAGCAATCAGCCCCAGCATTTT.